These 32 T cell receptor beta chains were sequenced from one sample in a study of identical twins. One entry per CDR3 protein results from TCRdb running MiXCR on the 5' RACE reads. The sample lists 550,000 to 700,000 distinct CDR3 sequences, approximately 10% seen once, with roughly 3.2% in the top ten. This same sample was also part of a study on yellow fever vaccine responses in identical twins.

Sequenced sample: PBMCs. The receptors come from a woman aged 18 to 35 in good health.

This clonotype was seen ten or more times. The V gene is TRBV6-4, the J gene TRBJ2-3; D is perhaps TRBD2 (7 bases). There are 15 residues in the CDR3. Germline lookup yields CDR1 MRHNA and CDR2 SNTAGT. V lost 0 bases to trimming and J lost 2 bases, with 9 bases between them. The CDR3 region is CASSDSGGPTDTQYF. The CDR3 nucleotides read TGTGCCAGCAGTGACTCCGGGGGGCCCACAGATACGCAGTATTTT.

Of note for this clonotype: A much larger clone differs by one base, so this may be a read error. The chain is built from TRBV5-6 and TRBJ2-3; D not certain. The CDR3 has 16 residues. The germline CDR1 and CDR2 sequences are SGHDT and YYEEEE. CDR3 nucleotides: TGTCCCAGCAGCTTGGCCGGGTCGGGTAGCACAGATACGCAGTATTTT. This gives the protein CPSSLAGSGSTDTQYF.

The chain couples TRBV20-1 to TRBJ2-1; D possibly matches TRBD1 or TRBD2 (5 bases each). V gave up 3 bases and J gave up 12 bases, with 27 bases separating them. The CDR3 spans 16 residues. Germline V CDR1 and CDR2: DFQATT, SNEGSKA (reference sequence). In DNA, the CDR3 is TGCAGTGCTAGTCTAACCGGGACGTATGAACCTGATGGGCAGTTCTTC. Translating gives CSASLTGTYEPDGQFF.

This clonotype has just a few counts. The chain combines TRBV20-1 with TRBJ2-7; the D call may be TRBD1 or TRBD2 (6 bases each). Trimming took off 0 bases at V and 3 bases at J, with 18 bases between the two ends. CDR3 length: 16 amino acids. CDR1 and CDR2 (germline): DFQATT, SNEGSKA (reference sequence). This CDR3 is CSARDPWGRGGYEQYF. For the CDR3, the DNA is TGCAGTGCTAGAGATCCGTGGGGCAGGGGAGGCTACGAGCAGTACTTC.

This clonotype was seen a few times. The CDR3 bases are TGTGCCAGCAGCCATGCCGTGGACAGGGCGAACACTGAAGCTTTCTTT. Translating it yields CASSHAVDRANTEAFF. The J gene is TRBJ1-1, the V gene TRBV4-2; 8 nucleotides match TRBD1. The CDR3 is 16 residues long. Germline lookup yields CDR1 LGHNA and CDR2 YNFKEQ. Trimming removed 3 bases from V and 1 base from J; junction bases left unmatched: 7.

This clonotype occurred a few times. The V gene is TRBV29-1, the J gene TRBJ1-1; D ambiguous. Germline V gene sequence: CDR1 SQVTM, CDR2 ANQGSEA. Trimming cost V 6 bases and J 1 base, with 3 bases left between them. The CDR3 is 10 amino acids. The CDR3 sequence: CSVENTEAFF. CDR3 DNA: TGCAGCGTAGAGAACACTGAAGCTTTCTTT.

At least ten counts were recorded for this clonotype. CDR3 DNA sequence: TGTGCCAGCAGCCCCCGGGACAGGGGGTTTGGCTACACCTTC. Protein product: CASSPRDRGFGYTF. The gene calls are TRBV7-9 and TRBJ1-2, with TRBD1 matching over 11 bases. The CDR3 consists of 14 residues. Germline V gives CDR1 SEHNR, CDR2 FQNEAQ (reference sequence). Trimming cost V 5 bases and J 7 bases; bases outside gene matches: 6.

This clonotype was found many times. This chain uses TRBV7-2 with TRBJ2-7; D gene uncertain. Germline-derived CDR1 and CDR2 are SGHTA and FQGNSA. The length of the CDR3 is 12 residues. The germline V and J ends were trimmed by 2 bases and 3 bases, with 5 bases remaining between them. The CDR3 DNA reads as TGTGCCAGCAGCTTAAGAAACTACGAGCAGTACTTC. It translates to CASSLRNYEQYF.

At least ten counts were recorded for this clonotype. The chain recombines TRBV28 with TRBJ1-5; D not resolved. V was clipped by 7 bases and J by 3 bases, with 7 bases between them. CDR1 MDHEN and CDR2 SYDVKM come from the germline V gene. The CDR3 is 12 residues long. In nucleotides, the CDR3 is TGTGCCAGCATGAGTTACAATCAGCCCCAGCATTTT. It translates to CASMSYNQPQHF.

In this sample, this clonotype turned up a few times. The V gene is TRBV11-2, the J gene TRBJ2-1; TRBD1 matches at 7 bases. The CDR3 has 16 amino acids. V lost 7 bases to trimming and J lost 4 bases; unmatched junction nucleotides: 13. Germline values: CDR1 SGHAT, CDR2 FQNNGV. The CDR3 DNA reads as TGTGCCAGCACCCTGGGTCCCATACAGGGGTACAATGAGCAGTTCTTC. It yields the protein CASTLGPIQGYNEQFF.

The chain is built from TRBV7-2 and TRBJ2-7, with D perhaps TRBD2 (6 bases). Looked up from germline, CDR1 is SGHTA and CDR2 is FQGNSA. V gave up 5 bases and J gave up 7 bases, with 18 bases separating them. This CDR3 spans 14 amino acids. Written as DNA, the CDR3 is TGTGCCAGCAGCCCTCTAGGGCTAGCGCGAGAGCAGTACTTC. This gives the protein CASSPLGLAREQYF.

This clonotype was seen more than once but under ten times. The gene calls are TRBV18 and TRBJ1-2; D possibly corresponds to TRBD1 (6 bases). CDR1 is KGHSH, CDR2 LQKENI, per germline. This CDR3 spans 13 amino acids. Trimming took off 3 bases at V and 8 bases at J, with 13 bases between the two ends. CDR3 region: CASSPGHGDGYTF. CDR3 bases: TGTGCCAGCTCACCGGGACACGGAGACGGCTACACCTTC.

This clonotype was found a few times. V is TRBV11-3 and J is TRBJ2-3, with TRBD2 matching 7 bases. CDR1 and CDR2 (germline): SGHNT, YENEEA. This CDR3 has 15 residues. J lost 2 bases, V lost 4 bases, and 6 bases had no gene match. In DNA form, the CDR3 reads TGTGCCAGCAGCTCCCGGGAGGTCGACACAGATACGCAGTATTTT. This translates into CASSSREVDTDTQYF.

For this clonotype: The germline gene is not matched at one end of the junction; a read error may be the cause. The genes are TRBV20-1 and TRBJ2-4; D is perhaps TRBD1 (6 bases). Germline CDR1 is DFQATT and CDR2 is SNEGSKA (reference sequence). The CDR3 is 16 amino acids. CDR3 nucleotides: TGCTGTGCTAGAGCCCCAGGGACAAAGGTACAAGACATTCAGTACTTC. This sequence encodes CCARAPGTKVQDIQYF.

This clonotype was observed many times. This chain uses TRBV29-1 with TRBJ2-5; a weak D match, TRBD1 (6 bases). Germline loops: CDR1 SQVTM, CDR2 ANQGSEA. V lost 0 bases to trimming and J lost 0 bases, with 11 bases between them. This CDR3 has 15 residues. CDR3 in DNA: TGCAGCGTTGAAGACGAGGACAGCTACCAAGAGACCCAGTACTTC. Amino acids: CSVEDEDSYQETQYF.

This clonotype was observed at least ten times. V is TRBV6-2 or TRBV6-3 and J is TRBJ2-4; 11 bases map to TRBD1. V lost 5 bases to trimming and J lost 9 bases; unmatched junction nucleotides: 9. This CDR3 spans 15 amino acids. Looked up from germline, CDR1 is MNHEY and CDR2 is SVGEGT. CDR3 loop: CASSPWTGGWGIQYF. In DNA form, the CDR3 reads TGTGCCAGCAGTCCCTGGACAGGGGGCTGGGGCATTCAGTACTTC.

This clonotype came up a few times. The V gene is TRBV9, the J gene TRBJ2-5, with 8 bases lining up with TRBD1. Unmatched junction bases numbered 6, after V lost 0 bases and J lost 2 bases. The CDR3 is made up of 16 amino acids. Germline V CDR1 and CDR2: SGDLS, YYNGEE. The CDR3 loop is CASSVGVRQGQETQYF. CDR3 bases: TGTGCCAGCAGCGTAGGCGTTCGACAGGGGCAAGAGACCCAGTACTTC. Variable domain in full (rest from reference TRBV9 and TRBJ2-5): DSGVTQTPKHLITATGQRVTLRCSPRSGDLSVYWYQQSLDQGLQFLIQYYNGEERAKGNILERFSAQQFPDLHSELNLSSLELGDSALYFCASSVGVRQGQETQYFGPGTRLLVL.

The chain uses TRBV12-3 or TRBV12-4 and TRBJ2-7, with a tentative D call TRBD1 (6 bases). The germline V and J ends were trimmed by 10 bases and 2 bases, with 15 bases remaining between them. This CDR3 region has 13 residues. CDR3 DNA: TGTGCCACCCGCCGGGACAAGACCTACGAGCAGTACTTC. Its translation: CATRRDKTYEQYF.

This clonotype was observed at least ten times. The chain couples TRBV3-1 to TRBJ2-5; 7 bases are a match to TRBD1. Per germline, CDR1 LGHDT and CDR2 YNNKEL (reference sequence). V was pared by 4 bases and J by 4 bases, with 6 bases of the junction left unmatched. The CDR3 is 14 residues long. The CDR3 loop reads CASSRQQGSETQYF. In DNA form, the CDR3 reads TGTGCCAGCAGCCGACAACAGGGGTCAGAGACCCAGTACTTC.

This clonotype was observed a few times. The V gene is TRBV10-1, the J gene TRBJ2-4; D tentatively reads TRBD1 or TRBD2 (5 bases each). Germline CDR1 WNHNN, CDR2 SYGVQD (reference sequence). V lost 0 bases and J 2 bases, leaving 23 bases between the germline ends. CDR3 length: 20 residues. CDR3 in DNA: TGCGCCAGCAGTGAGTCGTTGGATCCCGTGGGGGTACTAACCAAAAACATTCAGTACTTC. Translated: CASSESLDPVGVLTKNIQYF.

The rearrangement links TRBV5-1 to TRBJ2-3; D gene unclear. Germline V gene sequence: CDR1 SGHRS, CDR2 YFSETQ. This CDR3 region has 14 residues. Trimming removed 0 bases from V and 1 base from J, with 6 bases in between. The CDR3 DNA reads as TGCGCCAGCAGCTTGGCGAGACGCACAGATACGCAGTATTTT. Residues: CASSLARRTDTQYF. The full variable domain, completed using reference TRBV5-1 and TRBJ2-3, is KAGVTQTPRYLIKTRGQQVTLSCSPISGHRSVSWYQQTPGQGLQFLFEYFSETQRNKGNFPGRFSGRQFSNSRSEMNVSTLELGDSALYLCASSLARRTDTQYFGPGTRLTVL.

This clonotype was counted between two and nine times. The chain is built from TRBV7-9 and TRBJ2-2; D ambiguous. The CDR3 runs 16 residues. V lost 5 bases, J lost 1 base, and 14 bases lay in between. Looked up from germline, CDR1 is SEHNR and CDR2 is FQNEAQ (reference sequence). Here the CDR3 DNA reads TGTGCCAGCAGCGTGATACCGGGTCAGAACACCGGGGAGCTGTTTTTT. Its protein product is CASSVIPGQNTGELFF.

This chain links TRBV4-1 with TRBJ2-3, with a tentative D call TRBD2 (5 bases). The CDR3 contains 15 residues. Per germline, CDR1 MGHRA and CDR2 YSYEKL. Trimming shortened V by 4 bases and J by 2 bases, and 13 bases separated the two germline ends. CDR3 sequence: CASSPSRVDTDTQYF. Written as DNA, the CDR3 is TGCGCCAGCAGCCCCTCGCGGGTGGACACAGATACGCAGTATTTT.

This clonotype was detected only a few times. Sequence at one end of the junction differs from germline and may be a read error. The chain is built from TRBV3-1 and TRBJ2-1, with a possible D match to TRBD2 (5 bases). This CDR3 is 16 amino acids long. The V gene's germline CDR1 is LGHDT and CDR2 YNNKEL (reference sequence). In DNA, the CDR3 is TGTGCCTGCAGCCCGGACTGGTCGAGCTCCTACAATGAGCAGTTCTTC. Its protein is CACSPDWSSSYNEQFF.

V is TRBV5-4 and J is TRBJ2-7, with D unresolved. Germline loops: CDR1 SGHNT, CDR2 YYREEE (reference sequence). The CDR3 consists of 14 residues. The V gene lost 0 bases and the J gene lost 4 bases, with 11 bases spanning the gap. The CDR3 bases are TGTGCCAGCAGCTTGGATCCCAGCAAGTACGAGCAGTACTTC. Its protein product is CASSLDPSKYEQYF.

This sequence joins TRBV28 and TRBJ1-5; no clear D gene. V lost 2 bases and J 6 bases, leaving 8 bases between the germline ends. Looked up from germline, CDR1 is MDHEN and CDR2 is SYDVKM. The CDR3 totals 13 residues. The CDR3 loop reads CASSLDKGQPQHF. For the CDR3, the DNA is TGTGCCAGCAGTTTAGATAAGGGTCAGCCCCAGCATTTT.

This clonotype has more than one count but fewer than ten. The chain recombines TRBV7-9 with TRBJ2-7; no reliable D call. Per the germline V gene, CDR1 is SEHNR and CDR2 is FQNEAQ (reference sequence). This CDR3 has 16 amino acids. V was pared by 0 bases and J by 5 bases, with 17 bases between. The CDR3 region has the DNA TGTGCCAGCAGCTTAGCCGAGAGTGGCTATTCGGACGAGCAGTACTTC. This sequence encodes CASSLAESGYSDEQYF.

Only a few counts were recorded for this clonotype. The chain links TRBV7-2 to TRBJ2-1; no firm D call. CDR1 SGHTA and CDR2 FQGNSA come from the germline V gene. There are 13 residues in the CDR3. Trimming stripped 0 bases from V and 13 bases from J, with 13 bases between. CDR3 bases: TGTGCCAGCAGCTTAGCGTACCAAGTGGAACAGTTCTTC. Translated, it gives CASSLAYQVEQFF.

This clonotype was detected many times. In DNA form, the CDR3 reads TGTGCCAGCAGTTTCTTGTCCCGGGACAGGGGCAATCAGCCCCAGCATTTT. Translated, it gives CASSFLSRDRGNQPQHF. This chain links TRBV27 with TRBJ1-5, with TRBD1 matching over 9 bases. This CDR3 has 17 residues. J was trimmed by 2 bases and V by 3 bases; bases with no gene match: 8. From germline, CDR1 is MNHEY and CDR2 SMNVEV (reference sequence).

This clonotype came up a few times. The chain carries TRBV7-9 and TRBJ2-1; 7 nucleotides align to TRBD1. The CDR3 runs to 15 residues. J gave up 7 bases and V 5 bases, and 11 bases lay outside the gene matches. Germline V gene data show CDR1 as SEHNR and CDR2 as FQNEAQ (reference sequence). As DNA, the CDR3 is TGTGCCAGCAGCCCTCGACAGGGTGAGCTTAATGAGCAGTTCTTC. It specifies CASSPRQGELNEQFF.

In its sample, this clonotype was seen a few times. The V gene is TRBV5-1, the J gene TRBJ2-1, with TRBD2 identical over 12 bases. Germline loops: CDR1 SGHRS, CDR2 YFSETQ. V shed 2 bases, J shed 7 bases, and the junction held 4 bases outside the gene matches. The CDR3 loop spans 15 amino acids. The CDR3 nucleotides read TGCGCCAGCAGCTTTCTAGCGGGGGGGCAGAATGAGCAGTTCTTC. Protein: CASSFLAGGQNEQFF.

The chain is built from TRBV4-3 and TRBJ2-5, with no clear D. Germline V CDR1 and CDR2: LGHNA, YSLEER. V lost 0 bases and J lost 5, with 13 bases in between. The CDR3 has 15 amino acids. The CDR3 loop reads CASSQDLLSSETQYF. The CDR3 DNA follows: TGCGCCAGCAGCCAAGATCTGCTCTCATCGGAGACCCAGTACTTC.